These 32 T cell receptor beta chains share one sample of origin, sequenced in a study of regulatory and conventional T cells in RAG deficiency. Assay used: immunoSEQ multiplex PCR; TCRdb lists only in-frame clones, some missing. The sample has around 37,000 clones, over 75% seen once; the top ten hold roughly 13%. This sample was shared with a second study, whose subject was regulatory T cells. This second study says: Amplification used 52 TRBV primers and 13 TRBJ primers.

The specimen was CD8+ T cells sorted from blood. The receptors here all came from a human donor in good health.

This chain links TRBV9 with TRBJ2-7, with 14 positions matching TRBD2. Trimming cost V 4 bases and J 7 bases; bases outside gene matches: 10. This CDR3 has 16 amino acids. CDR1 and CDR2 from the germline V gene are SGDLS and YYNGEE. CDR3: CASSPRTSGGTGEQYF. The CDR3 nucleotides read TGTGCCAGCAGCCCACGGACTAGCGGGGGGACCGGGGAGCAGTACTTC.

The chain uses TRBV19 and TRBJ2-3; TRBD2 matches at 8 bases. The CDR3 extends over 17 amino acids. J lost 0 bases, V lost 0 bases, and 5 bases had no gene match. The germline gives CDR1 LNHDA, CDR2 SQIVND (reference sequence). Here the CDR3 reads CASSIDNGRASTDTQYF. The CDR3 coding sequence is TGTGCCAGTAGTATAGATAACGGGAGGGCCAGCACAGATACGCAGTATTTT.

V usage is TRBV5-1 and J usage is TRBJ1-2; TRBD1 matches 9 bases. CDR1 SGHRS and CDR2 YFSETQ come from the germline V gene. V gave up 3 bases and J gave up 7 bases; unmatched junction bases: 7. The CDR3 extends over 14 amino acids. DNA for the CDR3: TGCGCCAGCAGCTCGGGGACAGGGTGGGGTGGCTACACCTTC. Amino acid sequence: CASSSGTGWGGYTF. The full variable domain, in which reference TRBV5-1 and TRBJ1-2 provide the parts outside the CDR3, is KAGVTQTPRYLIKTRGQQVTLSCSPISGHRSVSWYQQTPGQGLQFLFEYFSETQRNKGNFPGRFSGRQFSNSRSEMNVSTLELGDSALYLCASSSGTGWGGYTFGSGTRLTVV.

The chain joins TRBV7-2 to TRBJ2-1, with TRBD2 as a possible D gene (5 bases). In germline, CDR1 is SGHTA, CDR2 FQGNSA. The CDR3 loop spans 14 amino acids. The V gene lost 3 bases and the J gene lost 3 bases, with 9 bases spanning the gap. CDR3: CASSLQRFYNEQFF. CDR3 nucleotides: TGTGCCAGCAGCTTGCAGCGGTTCTACAATGAGCAGTTCTTC.

The chain carries TRBV28 and TRBJ2-7; 12 bases fit TRBD2. This CDR3 is 16 amino acids long. V dropped 5 bases and J dropped 2; count of bases not matched to a gene: 7. The germline gives CDR1 MDHEN, CDR2 SYDVKM. The CDR3 DNA reads TGTGCCAGCAGTCCGCGACTAGCGGGAGTCACCTACGAGCAGTACTTC. Translation gives CASSPRLAGVTYEQYF.

V gene TRBV19 combines with J gene TRBJ1-5; a weak D match, TRBD1 (5 bases). CDR3 size: 15 residues. The V end lost 1 base, the J end lost 4 bases, and 11 bases lay between the germline ends. Germline CDR1 and CDR2: LNHDA and SQIVND (reference sequence). The CDR3 nucleotides are TGTGCCAGTAGTATAGGAGGGGTAACTAATCAGCCCCAGCATTTT. Its protein is CASSIGGVTNQPQHF.

The V call is TRBV5-1, the J call TRBJ2-7; a possible D gene is TRBD2 (6 bases). The CDR3 extends over 14 amino acids. The ends were cut back, 1 base at V and 0 bases at J, with 8 bases in the middle. Germline values: CDR1 SGHRS, CDR2 YFSETQ. The CDR3 reads CASSLPGSSYEQYF. DNA for the CDR3: TGCGCCAGCAGCTTGCCCGGGAGCTCCTACGAGCAGTACTTC.

The J gene is TRBJ2-1, the V gene TRBV6-4, with D possibly being TRBD1 (5 bases). CDR1 MRHNA and CDR2 SNTAGT come from the germline V gene. The CDR3 totals 12 residues. Trimming left V 2 bases short and J 6 bases short, with 5 bases between. The CDR3 DNA reads TGTGCCAGCAGTGACGACAGCAATGAGCAGTTCTTC. This sequence encodes CASSDDSNEQFF.

The rearrangement uses TRBV12-1 and TRBJ2-5; the DNA was not compared with TRBD1, the D call given in the table. The J call may be mistaken, given a closer DNA end match to TRBJ2-7. TRBV12-1 is classified as a pseudogene. This CDR3 region has 14 residues. The CDR3 protein is CASSFEGRAHEQYF. The CDR3 DNA reads TGTGCCAGCAGCTTTGAGGGCAGGGCCCACGAGCAGTACTTC.

The chain couples TRBV9 to TRBJ2-3; 12 bases map to TRBD2. The germline gives CDR1 SGDLS, CDR2 YYNGEE. The V gene end was trimmed by 3 bases and the J gene end by 4 bases; junction bases not matched to a gene: 3. The CDR3 covers 15 residues. The CDR3 region is CASSAGLAGSDTQYF. The DNA for the CDR3 is TGTGCCAGCAGCGCCGGACTAGCGGGATCAGATACGCAGTATTTT.

The V gene is TRBV27, the J gene TRBJ1-2; D not resolved. The CDR3 is 16 amino acids. Germline-derived CDR1 and CDR2 are MNHEY and SMNVEV (reference sequence). The V end lost 0 bases, the J end lost 7 bases, and 18 bases lay between the germline ends. The CDR3 DNA follows: TGTGCCAGCAGTTTATCGAAAGATCCAGGCCTCGGTGGCTACACCTTC. Protein product: CASSLSKDPGLGGYTF.

This clone was counted a single time. The chain is built from TRBV2 and TRBJ1-6; 9 bases align to TRBD1. The CDR3 contains 15 residues. The V gene end was trimmed by 7 bases and the J gene end by 9 bases; junction bases not matched to a gene: 10. The germline gives CDR1 SNHLY, CDR2 FYNNEI. The CDR3 is CASTRRTGEASPLHF. CDR3 coding DNA: TGTGCCAGCACCCGAAGGACAGGGGAGGCTTCACCCCTCCACTTT.

This clone was recorded once. J is TRBJ2-5 and V is TRBV7-9; D not certain. The V gene lost 7 bases and the J gene lost 1 base, with 7 bases spanning the gap. Germline V gene data show CDR1 as SEHNR and CDR2 as FQNEAQ (reference sequence). The CDR3 totals 12 residues. CDR3 loop: CASNKGQETQYF. Here the CDR3 DNA reads TGTGCCAGCAACAAGGGCCAAGAGACCCAGTACTTC.

The V gene is TRBV2, the J gene TRBJ1-3; the match to TRBD1 covers 7 bases. Germline V lookup: CDR1 SNHLY, CDR2 FYNNEI. V shed 2 bases, J shed 5 bases, and the junction held 3 bases outside the gene matches. The CDR3 loop spans 14 amino acids. CDR3 amino acids: CASSEWGQRNTIYF. The CDR3 DNA follows: TGTGCCAGCAGTGAATGGGGACAGAGAAACACCATATATTTT.

The gene calls are TRBV21-1 and TRBJ1-1. TRBV21-1 is a pseudogene locus. The CDR3 totals 17 residues. The CDR3: CASSKGGVRRMNTEAFF. The CDR3 nucleotides are TGTGCCAGCAGCAAAGGGGGGGTGAGGCGGATGAACACTGAAGCTTTCTTT.

The chain is built from TRBV5-1 and TRBJ2-7; D gene ambiguous. CDR3 length equals 12 residues. CDR1 and CDR2 from the germline V gene are SGHRS and YFSETQ. V was clipped by 1 base and J by 4 bases, with 6 bases between them. CDR3 in DNA: TGCGCCAGCAGCTTGTCCGGTTACGAGCAGTACTTC. Protein sequence: CASSLSGYEQYF.

The chain combines TRBV11-2 with TRBJ2-1, with 12 bases lining up with TRBD1. After removal of 5 bases from V and 12 bases from J, the junction contained 5 bases not matched to a gene. The CDR3 runs 13 residues. CDR1 and CDR2 from the germline V gene are SGHAT and FQNNGV. CDR3: CASSGTGGTGQFF. CDR3 nucleotide sequence: TGTGCCAGCAGCGGGACAGGGGGCACAGGGCAGTTCTTC.

The rearrangement joins TRBV6-4 to TRBJ2-1; TRBD2 matches 9 bases. This CDR3 is built from 15 residues. The trim removed 4 bases at V and 6 bases at J, leaving 7 bases unmatched. CDR1 MRHNA and CDR2 SNTAGT come from the germline V gene. The CDR3 loop reads CASSAGTSLSNEQFF. The DNA for the CDR3 is TGTGCCAGCAGTGCCGGGACTAGCCTCTCCAATGAGCAGTTCTTC.

CDR3 in DNA: TGTGCCACCCAACAGAGGGGGACCGGGGAGCTGTTTTTT. Protein sequence: CATQQRGTGELFF. V is TRBV6-5 and J is TRBJ2-2; a possible D gene is TRBD1 (6 bases). The CDR3 sequence is 13 residues long. V dropped 10 bases and J dropped 5 bases, with 14 bases sitting between them. Germline V gene data show CDR1 as MNHEY and CDR2 as SVGAGI.

The V call is TRBV5-4, the J call TRBJ1-6, with unresolved D. Trimming pared 0 bases from V and 13 bases from J, leaving 8 bases between. Germline V lookup: CDR1 SGHNT, CDR2 YYREEE (reference sequence). The CDR3 consists of 12 residues. This CDR3 is CASSLAGFPLHF. In nucleotides, the CDR3 is TGTGCCAGCAGCTTGGCTGGGTTTCCCCTCCACTTT.

The V and J genes are TRBV6-1 and TRBJ2-1, with TRBD1 identical over 9 bases. The V gene's germline CDR1 is MNHNS and CDR2 SASEGT. V dropped 6 bases and J dropped 6; count of bases not matched to a gene: 9. CDR3 size: 15 residues. The CDR3 loop is CASRGGGTGTNEQFF. The CDR3 bases are TGTGCCAGCAGAGGGGGGGGGACAGGGACCAATGAGCAGTTCTTC.

This sequence joins TRBV7-9 and TRBJ2-1; 7 nucleotides line up with TRBD2. V dropped 5 bases and J dropped 4; count of bases not matched to a gene: 5. This CDR3 is built from 14 residues. In germline, CDR1 is SEHNR, CDR2 FQNEAQ (reference sequence). The CDR3 region is CASSARGDYNEQFF. As DNA, the CDR3 is TGTGCCAGCAGCGCCCGGGGGGATTACAATGAGCAGTTCTTC.

V usage is TRBV27 and J usage is TRBJ2-1; D possibly corresponds to TRBD2 (6 bases). This CDR3 is 12 amino acids long. Germline V gives CDR1 MNHEY, CDR2 SMNVEV (reference sequence). V shed 4 bases and J shed 7 bases, with 8 bases lying between them. CDR3 DNA: TGTGCCAGCAGTTACGCGGGGAATGAGCAGTTCTTC. This translates into CASSYAGNEQFF.

This rearrangement joins TRBV5-5 to TRBJ2-1; TRBD1 matches at 12 bases. Looked up from germline, CDR1 is SGHKS and CDR2 is YYEKEE (reference sequence). The CDR3 has 16 amino acids. J lost 8 bases, V lost 4 bases, and 10 bases had no gene match. For the CDR3, the DNA is TGTGCCAGCAGCCCAACGGGGGACAGGGGGCGGGATGAGCAGTTCTTC. Protein product: CASSPTGDRGRDEQFF.

J is TRBJ2-7 and V is TRBV13; 7 nucleotides match TRBD1. The CDR3 has 13 residues. Trimming took 5 bases from V and 2 from J; bases not matched to a gene: 3. CDR1 and CDR2 from the germline V gene are PRHDT and FYEKMQ (reference sequence). The CDR3: CASSPTGTYEQYF. DNA for the CDR3: TGTGCCAGCAGCCCGACAGGGACCTACGAGCAGTACTTC.

The chain couples TRBV5-4 to TRBJ2-1; 12 positions agree with TRBD2. CDR3 length: 15 amino acids. The J segment lost 7 bases and the V segment lost 5 bases, leaving 7 bases of the junction unmatched. Germline values: CDR1 SGHNT, CDR2 YYREEE (reference sequence). The CDR3 sequence: CASRPLAGGLNEQFF. The CDR3 DNA sequence: TGTGCCAGCAGGCCTCTAGCGGGGGGGCTTAATGAGCAGTTCTTC.

The rearrangement links TRBV30 to TRBJ2-7, with TRBD1 matching 9 bases. Germline CDR1 GTSNPN, CDR2 SVGIG (reference sequence). The CDR3 loop spans 12 amino acids. Trimming removed 8 bases from V and 0 bases from J; junction bases left unmatched: 2. The DNA of the CDR3 is TGTGCCGGGGACAGGGACTCCTACGAGCAGTACTTC. Amino acids: CAGDRDSYEQYF.

The gene calls are TRBV6-1 and TRBJ1-5; 7 positions agree with TRBD1. CDR1 MNHNS and CDR2 SASEGT come from the germline V gene. The ends lost 1 base at V and 0 bases at J; junction bases unmatched: 18. The CDR3 runs 21 residues. The CDR3 nucleotides read TGTGCCAGCAGTGAAGTGCCTCCGGGACAGTTTCGAAAAAATAGCAATCAGCCCCAGCATTTT. It specifies CASSEVPPGQFRKNSNQPQHF.

For the CDR3, the DNA is TGTGCCAGCTCACCATTCGGACAGGGGGCTAACTATGGCTACACCTTC. This gives the protein CASSPFGQGANYGYTF. This chain joins TRBV18 and TRBJ1-2; 10 positions agree with TRBD1. Germline assignment: CDR1 KGHSH and CDR2 LQKENI. The trim removed 2 bases at V and 0 bases at J, leaving 3 bases unmatched. The length of the CDR3 is 16 residues.

This clone was seen once. The gene calls are TRBV6-5 and TRBJ1-5; D is uncertain. The V gene's germline CDR1 is MNHEY and CDR2 SVGAGI. V was shortened by 4 bases and J by 3 bases, with 13 bases between the two germline ends. CDR3 length: 15 amino acids. CDR3 protein: CASSSGGGVNQPQHF. The DNA of the CDR3 is TGTGCCAGCAGTTCGGGAGGTGGGGTCAATCAGCCCCAGCATTTT.

This chain connects TRBV6-1 to TRBJ1-5, with 9 bases that match TRBD1. CDR1 MNHNS and CDR2 SASEGT come from the germline V gene. This CDR3 has 15 residues. V lost 8 bases, J lost 6 bases, and 11 bases stayed unmatched. CDR3 nucleotides: TGTGCCAGCGCCCGGACAGGGGATTTGAGTCAGCCCCAGCATTTT. The encoded protein is CASARTGDLSQPQHF.

CDR3 sequence (DNA): TGTGCCAGCAGCGTTAGTAGCGGGGGGGCGGGAGATACGCAGTATTTT. As protein: CASSVSSGGAGDTQYF. V gene TRBV9 combines with J gene TRBJ2-3; 11 bases line up with TRBD2. The CDR3 extends over 16 amino acids. The germline gives CDR1 SGDLS, CDR2 YYNGEE. Trimming cost V 2 bases and J 5 bases; bases outside gene matches: 7. The full variable domain, its missing parts supplied by reference TRBV9 and TRBJ2-3, is DSGVTQTPKHLITATGQRVTLRCSPRSGDLSVYWYQQSLDQGLQFLIQYYNGEERAKGNILERFSAQQFPDLHSELNLSSLELGDSALYFCASSVSSGGAGDTQYFGPGTRLTVL.